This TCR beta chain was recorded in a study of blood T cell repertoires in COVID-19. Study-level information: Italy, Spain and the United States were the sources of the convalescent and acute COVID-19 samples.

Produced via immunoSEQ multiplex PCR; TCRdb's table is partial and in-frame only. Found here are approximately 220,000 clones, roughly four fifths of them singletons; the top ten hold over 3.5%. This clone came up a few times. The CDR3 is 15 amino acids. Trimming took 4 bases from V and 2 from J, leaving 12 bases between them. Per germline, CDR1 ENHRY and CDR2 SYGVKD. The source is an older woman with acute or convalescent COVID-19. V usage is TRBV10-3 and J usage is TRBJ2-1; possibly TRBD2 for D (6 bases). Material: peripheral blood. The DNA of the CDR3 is TGTGCCATCAGTGGGGGGGACGGGACCTACAATGAGCAGTTCTTC. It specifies CAISGGDGTYNEQFF.